This entry lists 9 T cell receptor beta chains sequenced from one sample in a study of beta chain features in type 1 diabetes. Regarding the study as a whole: A moderate, significant TCRB CDR3 shortening appeared in type 1 diabetes across four CD4+ subsets.

Which antigens these TCRs recognize remains unknown. Expressed TCRB transcripts were sequenced because the entire RNA isolate underwent reverse transcription. Repertoires were generated with immunoSEQ multiplex PCR, while TCRdb's copy carries only in-frame clones and drops some. The top ten hold around 0.096% of the sample, which has 150,000 to 200,000 clones, almost 65% seen once. Sequencing was carried out using naive CD4+ T cells from blood. The source is a young man with type 1 diabetes.

The rearrangement uses TRBV7-2 and TRBJ2-7, with D hard to call. CDR3 length equals 15 residues. Trimming removed 1 base from V and 0 bases from J, with 10 bases in between. Per the germline V gene, CDR1 is SGHTA and CDR2 is FQGNSA. The CDR3 DNA is TGTGCCAGCAGCTTAGTCGACACAATCTCCTACGAGCAGTACTTC. It encodes CASSLVDTISYEQYF.

This clone was found once. The CDR3, as DNA: TGCGCCAGCAGCGCCAGAGATGGGGAGCAGTACTTC. Encoded protein: CASSARDGEQYF. V gene TRBV5-1 combines with J gene TRBJ2-7; D is ambiguous. V lost 4 bases and J 7 bases, leaving 12 bases between the germline ends. In germline, CDR1 is SGHRS, CDR2 YFSETQ. This CDR3 region has 12 residues.

This chain uses TRBV25-1 with TRBJ2-3, with D hard to call. Germline V CDR1 and CDR2: MGHDK, SYGVNS. The V end was cut by 3 bases, the J end by 0 bases, with 4 bases between. The CDR3 consists of 13 residues. CDR3 region: CASSDLSTDTQYF. In nucleotides, the CDR3 is TGTGCCAGCAGTGATCTAAGCACAGATACGCAGTATTTT.

The chain is built from TRBV28 and TRBJ2-7; 7 positions agree with TRBD1. The V gene's germline CDR1 is MDHEN and CDR2 SYDVKM. The CDR3 is 13 amino acids. V was pared by 5 bases and J by 4 bases, with 5 bases of the junction left unmatched. CDR3 sequence (DNA): TGTGCCAGCAGTCGCATACAGGGGTACGAGCAGTACTTC. Its protein is CASSRIQGYEQYF.

The chain employs TRBV29-1 and TRBJ2-7, with D possibly TRBD2 on 5 matching bases. The CDR3 is 13 residues long. The ends were cut back, 5 bases at V and 4 bases at J, with 15 bases in the middle. Germline loops: CDR1 SQVTM, CDR2 ANQGSEA. The CDR3 is CSVPGPGKYEQYF. The CDR3, as DNA: TGCAGCGTTCCCGGACCGGGGAAATACGAGCAGTACTTC.

The V gene is TRBV25-1, the J gene TRBJ2-3; 7 nucleotides agree with TRBD1. This CDR3 contains 16 residues. Germline CDR1 reads MGHDK; CDR2 reads SYGVNS. V was pared by 5 bases and J by 2 bases, with 10 bases of the junction left unmatched. Here the CDR3 DNA reads TGTGCCAGCAGTAAGCGACAGGGCCTTATCACAGATACGCAGTATTTT. As protein: CASSKRQGLITDTQYF.

The V gene is TRBV5-6, the J gene TRBJ2-7; D is undetermined. In germline, CDR1 is SGHDT, CDR2 YYEEEE. Trimming pared 1 base from V and 3 bases from J, leaving 8 bases between. The CDR3 spans 13 residues. CDR3 DNA sequence: TGTGCCAGCAGCTTGCGCAACAGCTACGAGCAGTACTTC. This codes for CASSLRNSYEQYF.

Note on this clone: Different DNA sequences within this sample yield the same CDR3. V gene TRBV29-1 combines with J gene TRBJ1-1; D not certain. The germline CDR1 and CDR2 sequences are SQVTM and ANQGSEA. There are 12 residues in the CDR3. V lost 4 bases and J 1 base, leaving 7 bases between the germline ends. The CDR3, as DNA: TGCAGCGTTGTGACCAGGAACACTGAAGCTTTCTTT. Residues: CSVVTRNTEAFF.

The chain employs TRBV29-1 and TRBJ2-3; D unclear. The V end was cut by 7 bases, the J end by 1 base, with 12 bases between. The CDR3 runs to 13 residues. Germline CDR1 and CDR2: SQVTM and ANQGSEA. The CDR3 spells CSASFEGTDTQYF. The CDR3 bases are TGCAGCGCCTCGTTTGAGGGCACAGATACGCAGTATTTT.